These T cell receptor beta chains were read from a single sample in a study of response to subunit inactivated influenza vaccine. TCRdb re-called the RT-PCR reads through MiXCR, storing one row per CDR3 protein. Among 530,000 or so distinct CDR3 sequences listed, around 11% were seen once. The material sequenced was PBMCs from blood, taken on the day of vaccination. The source is a man aged 50-59 years who received an inactivated influenza vaccine. Each CDR3 is given with its conserved first and last residue. The D gene is left open where the match is weak. Clone size appears in some rows only: once, few, many, or a class for an expanded clone.

>TRBV12-3/TRBV12-4|many|TRBD2|TRBJ2-7
CASGTSGDYEQYF
TGTGCCAGCGGGACTAGCGGAGACTACGAGCAGTACTTC
>TRBV6-5|.|.|TRBJ2-6
CASSWGPSGANVLTF
TGTGCCAGCAGTTGGGGACCTTCTGGGGCCAACGTCCTGACTTTC
>TRBV28|.|TRBD2|TRBJ2-1
CASRPSGMKNNEQFF
TGTGCCAGCAGGCCCAGCGGGATGAAAAACAATGAGCAGTTCTTC
>TRBV7-2|few|TRBD1|TRBJ2-7
CASSTYGTGNEQYF
TGTGCCAGCAGCACCTATGGGACAGGCAACGAGCAGTACTTC
>TRBV7-9|.|TRBD2|TRBJ2-2
CASSPRLASTGELFF
TGTGCCAGCAGCCCAAGACTAGCGAGTACCGGGGAGCTGTTTTTT
>TRBV9|many|TRBD1|TRBJ2-5
CASSVGGTGETQYF
TGTGCCAGCAGCGTAGGCGGGACAGGAGAGACCCAGTACTTC
>TRBV7-2|.|TRBD2|TRBJ2-1
CASSILAEQFF
TGTGCCAGCAGCATACTAGCGGAGCAGTTCTTC
>TRBV15|.|.|TRBJ2-5
CATSRHRGGADETQYF
TGTGCCACCAGCAGACACCGAGGGGGGGCAGATGAGACCCAGTACTTC
>TRBV20-1|.|TRBD2|TRBJ2-3
CSAGISTGLADTQYF
TGCAGTGCTGGAATCTCGACCGGACTAGCGGATACGCAGTATTTT
>TRBV20-1|few|.|TRBJ2-4
CSASYVENIQYF
TGCAGTGCTAGTTACGTAGAAAACATTCAGTACTTC
>TRBV28|many|TRBD2|TRBJ2-1
CASNKPGLGVHEQFF
TGTGCCAGCAATAAACCGGGACTAGGTGTGCATGAGCAGTTCTTC
>TRBV4-3|many|.|TRBJ1-4
CASSQDPRGHLNEKLFF
TGCGCCAGCAGCCAAGATCCCCGGGGGCATTTGAATGAAAAACTGTTTTTT
>TRBV28|few|.|TRBJ2-7
CASSSAASSYEQYF
TGTGCCAGCAGTTCGGCTGCGAGCTCCTACGAGCAGTACTTC
>TRBV28|many|.|TRBJ1-5
CASSLFDWAQWRNQPQHF
TGTGCCAGCAGTTTATTTGACTGGGCTCAATGGCGCAATCAGCCCCAGCATTTT
>TRBV28|many|.|TRBJ2-7
CASSLSVGAYEQYF
TGTGCCAGCAGTTTATCTGTGGGCGCCTACGAGCAGTACTTC
>TRBV5-5|few|TRBD1|TRBJ2-2
CASSWRTGGNGELFF
TGTGCCAGCAGCTGGAGGACAGGGGGTAACGGGGAGCTGTTTTTT
>TRBV7-2|many|.|TRBJ2-2
CASSYTRGTGELFF
TGTGCCAGCAGCTACACCAGGGGTACCGGGGAGCTGTTTTTT
>TRBV28|few|.|TRBJ2-1
CATQGGINEQFF
TGTGCCACCCAGGGGGGAATCAATGAGCAGTTCTTC
>TRBV29-1|.|TRBD1|TRBJ2-7
CSATPPDRGIHEQYF
TGCAGCGCTACCCCCCCGGACAGGGGTATACACGAGCAGTACTTC
>TRBV20-1|.|TRBD2|TRBJ2-1
CSATLLAARASSYNEQFF
TGCAGTGCGACCCTGCTAGCGGCCCGGGCTAGCTCCTACAATGAGCAGTTCTTC
>TRBV3-1|many|.|TRBJ2-5
CASSRTPGTVQETQYF
TGTGCCAGCAGCCGTACACCCGGGACTGTCCAAGAGACCCAGTACTTC
>TRBV11-2|.|.|TRBJ2-7
CASSSLKFSYEQYF
TGTGCCAGCAGCTCCCTGAAATTCTCCTACGAGCAGTACTTC
>TRBV7-8|few|TRBD1|TRBJ2-3
CASRPGGTGGLDTQYF
TGTGCCAGCAGACCCGGGGGGACAGGGGGATTAGATACGCAGTATTTT
>TRBV6-2/TRBV6-3|.|.|TRBJ2-7
CASSALGNPYEQYF
TGTGCCAGCAGCGCCCTTGGGAATCCCTACGAGCAGTACTTC
>TRBV20-1|many|TRBD2|TRBJ2-1
CSALGTSGRYHEQFF
TGCAGTGCTCTAGGGACTAGCGGGAGGTATCATGAGCAGTTCTTC
>TRBV11-2|few|TRBD1|TRBJ2-2
CASSISTGTGVAGELFF
TGTGCCAGCAGCATTAGCACCGGGACAGGGGTAGCCGGGGAGCTGTTTTTT
>TRBV7-2|many|.|TRBJ2-2
CASSLGWLVNTGELFF
TGTGCCAGCAGCTTAGGGTGGCTAGTTAACACCGGGGAGCTGTTTTTT
>TRBV5-1|.|TRBD2|TRBJ2-1
CASSPGTSGGSEQFF
TGCGCCAGCAGCCCAGGTACTAGCGGGGGTTCTGAGCAGTTCTTC
>TRBV20-1|few|.|TRBJ1-1
CSATTGTLNTEAFF
TGCAGTGCTACTACCGGGACATTAAACACTGAAGCTTTCTTT